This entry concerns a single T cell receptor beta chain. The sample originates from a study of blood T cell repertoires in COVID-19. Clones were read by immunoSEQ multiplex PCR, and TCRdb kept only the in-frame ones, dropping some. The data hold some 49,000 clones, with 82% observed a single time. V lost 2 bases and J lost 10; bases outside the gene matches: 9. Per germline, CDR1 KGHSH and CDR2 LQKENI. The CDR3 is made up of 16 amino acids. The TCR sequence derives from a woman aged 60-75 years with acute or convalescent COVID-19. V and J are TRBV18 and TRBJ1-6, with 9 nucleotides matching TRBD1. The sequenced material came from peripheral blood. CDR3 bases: TGTGCCAGCTCACCAATTTCCGGACAGGGGTTCTCACCCCTCCACTTT. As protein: CASSPISGQGFSPLHF.